These 11 T cell receptor beta chains were all obtained from the same sample, sequenced in a study of T cells in Graves' hyperthyroidism and ophthalmopathy. Researchers took RNA transcripts and amplified the TCR beta CDR3 regions from them. HTBI primers were employed in a first-round RT-PCR of the TCR CDR3. TCRdb re-derived calls from the multiplex PCR reads in MiXCR, one entry per CDR3 protein. The repertoire consists of about 360,000 distinct CDR3 sequences, with approximately 13% occurring once and the leading ten covering 9.2%. Sequences were obtained from blood. The receptors shown here come from a young woman with Graves' hyperthyroidism.

This clonotype was seen repeatedly, ten times or more. V is TRBV12-3 or TRBV12-4 and J is TRBJ1-2, with no clear D. Trimming took 6 bases from V and 2 from J, leaving 10 bases between them. The CDR3 is 13 residues long. The CDR3 region is CASRLAGNYGYTF. In DNA form, the CDR3 reads TGTGCCAGCAGACTAGCGGGGAACTATGGCTACACCTTC.

This clonotype was seen many times. The chain combines TRBV20-1 with TRBJ2-7, with a tentative D call TRBD2 (6 bases). The ends were cut back, 4 bases at V and 5 bases at J, with 12 bases in the middle. The CDR3 length is 12 residues. Germline loops: CDR1 DFQATT, CDR2 SNEGSKA (reference sequence). The CDR3 protein is CSATGSGNEQYF. The CDR3 bases are TGCAGTGCTACCGGGAGCGGCAACGAGCAGTACTTC.

This clonotype was observed a few times. This clone may be a read error of a much larger clone one base away. The gene calls are TRBV2 and TRBJ1-5, with D hard to call. Per the germline V gene, CDR1 is SNHLY and CDR2 is FYNNEI. V was cut by 11 bases and J by 6 bases, with 20 bases left in between. This CDR3 has 14 amino acids. CDR3 sequence (DNA): TGTGCCGGCGATGGACCTACGGCGGCTCAGCCCCAGCATTTT. Translation gives CAGDGPTAAQPQHF. The variable domain in full, completed from reference TRBV2 and TRBJ1-5, reads EPEVTQTPSHQVTQMGQEVILRCVPISNHLYFYWYRQILGQKVEFLVSFYNNEISEKSEIFDDQFSVERPDGSNFTLKIRSTKLEDSAMYFCAGDGPTAAQPQHFGDGTRLSIL.

This clonotype was observed many times. The chain links TRBV20-1 to TRBJ2-5; 7 bases match TRBD1. From germline, CDR1 is DFQATT and CDR2 SNEGSKA (reference sequence). This CDR3 has 12 residues. The trim removed 6 bases at V and 5 bases at J, leaving 6 bases unmatched. The CDR3 coding sequence is TGCAGTGCAGCTACAGGGGAGGAGACCCAGTACTTC. Amino acids: CSAATGEETQYF.

This clonotype has a handful of counts. J is TRBJ2-2 and V is TRBV7-9; D not resolved. Germline assignment: CDR1 SEHNR and CDR2 FQNEAQ (reference sequence). The CDR3 is 17 residues long. Trimming left V 5 bases short and J 0 bases short, with 16 bases between. The CDR3 bases are TGTGCCAGCAGCCCCGACTTGACAAGGGCGAACACCGGGGAGCTGTTTTTT. This gives the protein CASSPDLTRANTGELFF.

Only a few counts were recorded for this clonotype. The V gene is TRBV7-9, the J gene TRBJ2-6, with D tentatively TRBD2 (5 bases). Germline V gives CDR1 SEHNR, CDR2 FQNEAQ (reference sequence). V lost 0 bases to trimming and J lost 3 bases, with 9 bases between them. This CDR3 has 16 amino acids. Here the CDR3 reads CASSLAGVLGANVLTF. As DNA, the CDR3 is TGTGCCAGCAGCTTAGCGGGAGTACTTGGGGCCAACGTCCTGACTTTC.

This sequence joins TRBV19 and TRBJ1-2; unclear D gene. V lost 3 bases, J lost 1 base, and 9 bases lay in between. This CDR3 contains 14 residues. Germline CDR1 LNHDA, CDR2 SQIVND (reference sequence). CDR3 loop: CASSMGQYNYGYTF. Written as DNA, the CDR3 is TGTGCCAGTAGTATGGGTCAGTATAACTATGGCTACACCTTC.

The CDR3 reads CASPGPGAQETQYF. The CDR3 nucleotides read TGCGCCAGCCCGGGGCCCGGGGCGCAAGAGACCCAGTACTTC. The chain combines TRBV5-1 with TRBJ2-5; the D gene could be TRBD1 or TRBD2 (5 bases each). In germline, CDR1 is SGHRS, CDR2 YFSETQ. Trimming took 7 bases from V and 2 from J, leaving 15 bases between them. The CDR3 has 14 residues. The variable domain in full, completed from reference TRBV5-1 and TRBJ2-5, reads KAGVTQTPRYLIKTRGQQVTLSCSPISGHRSVSWYQQTPGQGLQFLFEYFSETQRNKGNFPGRFSGRQFSNSRSEMNVSTLELGDSALYLCASPGPGAQETQYFGPGTRLLVL.

This clonotype was found many times. The V and J genes are TRBV24-1 and TRBJ2-1; D possibly matches TRBD1 or TRBD2 (5 bases each). The CDR3 has 15 amino acids. Germline lookup yields CDR1 KGHDR and CDR2 SFDVKD. V was trimmed by 4 bases and J by 0 bases, leaving 9 bases between them. The CDR3 DNA is TGTGCCACCAGTGAGTGGGGGAGCTCCTACAATGAGCAGTTCTTC. This translates into CATSEWGSSYNEQFF.

The rearrangement joins TRBV12-3 or TRBV12-4 to TRBJ2-3, with 12 bases matching TRBD2. The CDR3 loop spans 15 amino acids. V was clipped by 5 bases and J by 6 bases; unmatched bases: 6. CDR3: CASSILAGGGDTQYF. CDR3 DNA: TGTGCCAGCAGTATACTAGCGGGGGGAGGGGATACGCAGTATTTT.

There are many counts of this clonotype. The CDR3 DNA sequence: TGTGCCAGCAGCTTAGCTATAATAGGGACAGCAGCTGGCTACACCTTC. Its translation is CASSLAIIGTAAGYTF. The V call is TRBV7-2, the J call TRBJ1-2; TRBD1 aligns across 7 bases. Germline V lookup: CDR1 SGHTA, CDR2 FQGNSA. The length of the CDR3 is 16 residues. With V trimmed by 0 bases and J by 7 bases, 11 bases remained unmatched.